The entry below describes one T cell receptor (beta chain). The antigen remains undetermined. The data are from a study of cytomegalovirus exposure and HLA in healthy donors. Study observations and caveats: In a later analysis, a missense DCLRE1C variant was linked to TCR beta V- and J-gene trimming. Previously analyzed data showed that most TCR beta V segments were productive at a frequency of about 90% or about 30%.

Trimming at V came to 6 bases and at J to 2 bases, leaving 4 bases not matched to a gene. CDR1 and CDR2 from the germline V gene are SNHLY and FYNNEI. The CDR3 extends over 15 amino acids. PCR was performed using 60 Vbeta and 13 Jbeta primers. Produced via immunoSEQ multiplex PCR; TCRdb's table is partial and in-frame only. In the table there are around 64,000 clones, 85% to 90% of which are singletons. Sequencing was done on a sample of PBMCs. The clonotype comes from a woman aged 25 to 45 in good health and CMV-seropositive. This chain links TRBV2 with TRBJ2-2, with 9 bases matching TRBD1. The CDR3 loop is CASRRQGGNTGELFF. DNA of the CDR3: TGTGCCAGCAGAAGACAGGGGGGAAACACCGGGGAGCTGTTTTTT.